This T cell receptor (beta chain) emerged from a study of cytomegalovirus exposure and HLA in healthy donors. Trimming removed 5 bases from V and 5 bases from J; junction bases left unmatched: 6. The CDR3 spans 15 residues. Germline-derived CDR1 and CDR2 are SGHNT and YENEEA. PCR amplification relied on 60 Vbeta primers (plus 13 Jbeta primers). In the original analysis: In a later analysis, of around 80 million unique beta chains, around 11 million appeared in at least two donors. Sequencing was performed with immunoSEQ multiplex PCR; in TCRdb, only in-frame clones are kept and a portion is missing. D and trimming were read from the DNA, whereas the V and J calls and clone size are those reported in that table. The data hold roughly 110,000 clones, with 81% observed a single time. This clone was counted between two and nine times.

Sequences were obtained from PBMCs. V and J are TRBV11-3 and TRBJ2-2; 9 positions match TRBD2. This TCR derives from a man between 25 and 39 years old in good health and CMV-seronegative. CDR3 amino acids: CASSPGLAGTGELFF. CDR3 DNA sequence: TGTGCCAGCAGCCCGGGACTAGCTGGGACCGGGGAGCTGTTTTTT. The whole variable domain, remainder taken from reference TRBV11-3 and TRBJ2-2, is EAGVVQSPRYKIIEKKQPVAFWCNPISGHNTLYWYLQNLGQGPELLIRYENEEAVDDSQLPKDRFSAERLKGVDSTLKIQPAELGDSAVYLCASSPGLAGTGELFFGEGSRLTVL.